These 5 T cell receptor beta chains were all obtained from the same sample, sequenced in a study of blood T cell repertoires in COVID-19. The method was immunoSEQ multiplex PCR; TCRdb's version includes in-frame clones alone and lacks a portion of them. Here the sample spans 35,000 to 50,000 clones, approximately 80% being singletons. The specimen was peripheral blood. The receptor set was obtained from a man aged 55 to 69 in a cohort sampled during active COVID-19.

The V and J genes are TRBV7-2 and TRBJ1-2; D gene ambiguous. Germline V gives CDR1 SGHTA, CDR2 FQGNSA. V lost 0 bases and J lost 3, with 5 bases in between. CDR3 length: 13 amino acids. The CDR3: CASSLAQDYGYTF. The DNA for the CDR3 is TGTGCCAGCAGCTTAGCACAAGACTATGGCTACACCTTC. Full variable domain (outside the CDR3, taken from reference TRBV7-2 and TRBJ1-2): GAGVSQSPSNKVTEKGKDVELRCDPISGHTALYWYRQSLGQGLEFLIYFQGNSAPDKSGLPSDRFSAERTGGSVSTLTIQRTQQEDSAVYLCASSLAQDYGYTFGSGTRLTVV.

This clone was observed once. The rearrangement joins TRBV30 to TRBJ2-2, with 8 bases matching TRBD1. The CDR3 spans 13 residues. Trimming removed 5 bases from V and 5 bases from J; junction bases left unmatched: 4. Per germline, CDR1 GTSNPN and CDR2 SVGIG (reference sequence). CDR3 amino acids: CAWRTGWTGELFF. CDR3 DNA sequence: TGTGCCTGGCGGACAGGGTGGACCGGGGAGCTGTTTTTT.

The chain recombines TRBV7-2 with TRBJ2-7; a weak D match, TRBD1 (5 bases). Germline lookup yields CDR1 SGHTA and CDR2 FQGNSA. The CDR3 length is 15 residues. Trimming cost V 4 bases and J 2 bases, with 15 bases left between them. CDR3: CASSSLIQAAYEQYF. CDR3 DNA sequence: TGTGCCAGCAGCTCGTTAATACAGGCAGCCTACGAGCAGTACTTC.

The chain is built from TRBV18 and TRBJ1-5; D is possibly TRBD1 (5 bases). Trimming took 3 bases from V and 4 from J, leaving 13 bases between them. Germline CDR1 KGHSH, CDR2 LQKENI. CDR3 size: 15 residues. The chain's CDR3 is CASSPSQGYNQPQHF. CDR3 nucleotide sequence: TGTGCCAGCTCACCCTCTCAGGGATATAATCAGCCCCAGCATTTT.

V is TRBV5-4 and J is TRBJ1-2, with a weak D call TRBD1 (6 bases). Germline V gene data show CDR1 as SGHNT and CDR2 as YYREEE (reference sequence). CDR3 length equals 14 residues. Deletions cut 0 bases from V and 2 bases from J, with 8 bases between. The CDR3 region has the DNA TGTGCCAGCAGCTTGGTGGACAGAAACTATGGCTACACCTTC. This codes for CASSLVDRNYGYTF.